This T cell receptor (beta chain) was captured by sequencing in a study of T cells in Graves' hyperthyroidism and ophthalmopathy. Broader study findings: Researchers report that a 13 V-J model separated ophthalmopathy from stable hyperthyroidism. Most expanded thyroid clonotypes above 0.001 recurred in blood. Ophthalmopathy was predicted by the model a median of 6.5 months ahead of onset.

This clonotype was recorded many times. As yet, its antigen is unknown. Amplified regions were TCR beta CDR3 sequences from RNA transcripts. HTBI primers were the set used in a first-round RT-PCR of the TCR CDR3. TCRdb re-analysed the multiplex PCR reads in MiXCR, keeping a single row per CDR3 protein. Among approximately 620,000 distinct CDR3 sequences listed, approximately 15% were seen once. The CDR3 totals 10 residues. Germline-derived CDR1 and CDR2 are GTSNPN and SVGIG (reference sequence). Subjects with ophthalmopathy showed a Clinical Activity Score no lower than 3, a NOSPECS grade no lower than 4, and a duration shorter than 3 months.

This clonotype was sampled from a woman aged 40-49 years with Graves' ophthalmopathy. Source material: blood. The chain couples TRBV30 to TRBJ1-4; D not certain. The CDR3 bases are TGTGCTGCTATGGGTGAAAAACTGTTTTTT. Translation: CAAMGEKLFF.